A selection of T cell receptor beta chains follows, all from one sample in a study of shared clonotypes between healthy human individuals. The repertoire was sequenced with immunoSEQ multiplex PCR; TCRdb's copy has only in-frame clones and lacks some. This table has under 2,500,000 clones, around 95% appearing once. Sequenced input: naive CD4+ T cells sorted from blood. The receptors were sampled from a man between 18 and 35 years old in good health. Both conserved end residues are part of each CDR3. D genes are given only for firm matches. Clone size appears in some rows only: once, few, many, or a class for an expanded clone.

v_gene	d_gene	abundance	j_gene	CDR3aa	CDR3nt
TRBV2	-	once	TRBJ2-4	CASNGGGIGRDIQYF	TGTGCCAGCAACGGGGGTGGTATCGGGCGGGACATTCAGTACTTC
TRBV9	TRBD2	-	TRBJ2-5	CASSPADSGRVGETQYF	TGTGCCAGCAGCCCAGCGGATAGCGGGAGGGTCGGAGAGACCCAGTACTTC
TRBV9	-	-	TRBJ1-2	CASSPNQGFANYGYTF	TGTGCCAGCAGCCCCAATCAGGGGTTCGCTAACTATGGCTACACCTTC
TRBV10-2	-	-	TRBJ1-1	CASSEQKNTEAFF	TGCGCCAGCAGTGAGCAGAAGAACACTGAAGCTTTCTTT
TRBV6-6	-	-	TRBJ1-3	CASSNGGAPGYF	TGTGCCAGCAGCAACGGGGGGGCCCCTGGATATTTT
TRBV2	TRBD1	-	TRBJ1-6	CASKSAGGFNSPLHF	TGTGCCAGCAAAAGTGCAGGGGGCTTTAATTCACCCCTCCACTTT
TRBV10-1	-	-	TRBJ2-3	CASSESIGRADTQYF	TGCGCCAGCAGTGAGTCGATTGGTAGAGCAGATACGCAGTATTTT
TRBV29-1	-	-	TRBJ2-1	CSVEPGLISYNEQFF	TGCAGCGTTGAGCCGGGACTCATCTCCTACAATGAGCAGTTCTTC
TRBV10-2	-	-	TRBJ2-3	CAGRPGGRGTDTQYF	TGCGCCGGCAGGCCCGGGGGCAGGGGTACAGATACGCAGTATTTT
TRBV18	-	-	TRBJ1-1	CASSPHIDGNTEAFF	TGTGCCAGCTCACCGCACATTGACGGGAACACTGAAGCTTTCTTT
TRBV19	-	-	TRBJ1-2	CASSIVPRVYGYTF	TGTGCCAGTAGTATAGTCCCCAGGGTCTATGGCTACACCTTC
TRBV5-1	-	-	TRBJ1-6	CASSLLSGSYNSPLHF	TGCGCCAGCAGCTTGTTATCGGGGAGCTATAATTCACCCCTCCACTTT
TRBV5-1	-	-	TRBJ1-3	CASSLEPGPGNTIYF	TGCGCCAGCAGCTTGGAGCCAGGGCCTGGAAACACCATATATTTT
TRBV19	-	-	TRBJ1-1	CASSIMARTEAFF	TGTGCCAGTAGTATAATGGCGCGGACTGAAGCTTTCTTT
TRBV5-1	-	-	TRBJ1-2	CASSLGWETDYGYTF	TGCGCCAGCAGCCTTGGCTGGGAGACGGACTATGGCTACACCTTC
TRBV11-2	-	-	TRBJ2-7	CASSLQRTSYEQYF	TGTGCCAGCAGCCTCCAGCGAACCTCCTACGAGCAGTACTTC
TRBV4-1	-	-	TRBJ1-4	CASSPGWIQREKLFF	TGCGCCAGCAGCCCCGGTTGGATCCAACGGGAAAAACTGTTTTTT
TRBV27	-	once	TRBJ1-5	CASSFVGTLRGPQHF	TGTGCCAGCAGTTTTGTCGGGACCTTGAGGGGGCCCCAGCATTTT
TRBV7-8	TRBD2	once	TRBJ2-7	CASSFGLAGTYEQYF	TGTGCCAGCAGCTTCGGACTAGCGGGAACATACGAGCAGTACTTC
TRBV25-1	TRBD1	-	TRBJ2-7	CASSGYPGQVRAEQYF	TGTGCCAGCAGTGGCTATCCGGGACAGGTGAGGGCCGAGCAGTACTTC
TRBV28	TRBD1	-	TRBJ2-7	CASGTGPTYEQYF	TGTGCCAGCGGGACAGGGCCCACCTACGAGCAGTACTTC
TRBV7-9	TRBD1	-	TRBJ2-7	CASSYGQGASYF	TGTGCCAGCAGCTATGGACAGGGGGCTTCTTACTTC
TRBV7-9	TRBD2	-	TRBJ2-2	CASSPRGGDTGELFF	TGTGCCAGCAGCCCCCGGGGAGGGGATACCGGGGAGCTGTTTTTT
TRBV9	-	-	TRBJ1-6	CASSPQVGGSGSPLHF	TGTGCCAGCAGCCCGCAGGTAGGGGGATCAGGATCACCCCTCCACTTT
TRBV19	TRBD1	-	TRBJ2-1	CASSGRQGYNEQFF	TGTGCCAGTAGTGGGCGACAGGGATACAATGAGCAGTTCTTC
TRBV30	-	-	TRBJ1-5	CAWSDTGSQHF	TGTGCCTGGAGCGATACAGGGTCCCAGCATTTT
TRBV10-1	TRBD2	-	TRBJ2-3	CASSESKLAGVGDTQYF	TGCGCCAGCAGTGAGTCGAAGCTAGCGGGAGTGGGAGATACGCAGTATTTT
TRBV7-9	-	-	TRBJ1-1	CAGSTEAFF	TGTGCCGGCTCCACTGAAGCTTTCTTT
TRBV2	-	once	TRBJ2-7	CASSSRIYEQYF	TGTGCCAGCAGCTCCAGGATCTACGAGCAGTACTTC
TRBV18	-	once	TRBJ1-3	CASSPQGYSGNTIYF	TGTGCCAGCTCACCACAAGGATACTCTGGAAACACCATATATTTT
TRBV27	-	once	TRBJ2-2	CASSWSGELFF	TGTGCCAGCAGTTGGTCCGGGGAGCTGTTTTTT
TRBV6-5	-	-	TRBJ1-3	CASRNGGSGNTIYF	TGTGCCAGCAGGAACGGGGGCTCTGGAAACACCATATATTTT
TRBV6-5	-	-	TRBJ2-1	CASSYLASQKPDEQFF	TGTGCCAGCAGTTATTTGGCTAGCCAAAAGCCCGATGAGCAGTTCTTC
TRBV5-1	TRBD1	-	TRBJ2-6	CASSPGQYSGANVLTF	TGCGCCAGCAGCCCGGGACAGTATTCTGGGGCCAACGTCCTGACTTTC
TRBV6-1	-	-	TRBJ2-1	CASSGKGAGDNEQFF	TGTGCCAGCAGTGGAAAGGGGGCGGGAGACAATGAGCAGTTCTTC
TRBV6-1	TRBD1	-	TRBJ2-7	CASMGTGGGGEQYF	TGTGCCAGCATGGGGACAGGGGGTGGTGGGGAGCAGTACTTC
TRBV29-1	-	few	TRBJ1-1	CSVGKVRQTEAFF	TGCAGCGTTGGAAAGGTGAGGCAGACTGAAGCTTTCTTT
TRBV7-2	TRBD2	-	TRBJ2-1	CASSITSGTEQFF	TGTGCCAGCAGTATAACTAGCGGGACAGAGCAGTTCTTC
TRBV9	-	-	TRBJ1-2	CASSHSDNYGYTF	TGTGCCAGCAGCCACAGTGATAACTATGGCTACACCTTC
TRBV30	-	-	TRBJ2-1	CAWSVVRNGEQFF	TGTGCCTGGAGTGTAGTAAGAAACGGCGAGCAGTTCTTC
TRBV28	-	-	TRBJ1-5	CASKSQGLDNQPQHF	TGTGCCAGCAAATCACAGGGTTTGGACAATCAGCCCCAGCATTTT
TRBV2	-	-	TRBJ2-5	CASSGGETQYF	TGTGCCAGCAGTGGGGGGGAGACCCAGTACTTC
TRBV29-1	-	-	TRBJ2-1	CSVNRDRRYNEQFF	TGCAGCGTCAACCGGGACCGGAGGTACAATGAGCAGTTCTTC
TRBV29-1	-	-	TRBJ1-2	CSVEDRRSFHYGYTF	TGCAGCGTTGAAGATCGCAGGTCGTTCCACTATGGCTACACCTTC
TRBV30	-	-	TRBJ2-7	CAWSPIPSEAAEQYF	TGTGCCTGGAGTCCCATACCTAGCGAAGCGGCCGAGCAGTACTTC
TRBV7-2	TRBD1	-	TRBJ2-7	CASSPRQGKGEQYF	TGTGCCAGCAGCCCCCGACAGGGAAAGGGGGAGCAGTACTTC
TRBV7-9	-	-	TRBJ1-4	CASSLGTVSEKLFF	TGTGCCAGCAGCTTAGGAACAGTGTCTGAAAAACTGTTTTTT
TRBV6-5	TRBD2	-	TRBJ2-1	CASSYATSESGNEQFF	TGTGCCAGCAGTTACGCAACTAGCGAGTCGGGTAATGAGCAGTTCTTC
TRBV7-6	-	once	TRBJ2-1	CASSFGVHLGGEQFF	TGTGCCAGCAGCTTTGGGGTTCACCTTGGCGGTGAGCAGTTCTTC
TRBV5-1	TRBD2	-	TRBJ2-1	CASSPYGLEGKFF	TGCGCCAGCAGCCCCTATGGACTAGAGGGAAAGTTCTTC
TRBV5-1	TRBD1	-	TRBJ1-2	CASSLETGGGYTF	TGCGCCAGCAGCTTGGAGACAGGGGGAGGCTACACCTTC
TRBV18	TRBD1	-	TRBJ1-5	CASSPPGQNQPQHF	TGTGCCAGCTCACCACCGGGACAGAATCAGCCCCAGCATTTT
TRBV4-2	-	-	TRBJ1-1	CASSLGAMNTEAFF	TGTGCCAGCAGCCTGGGGGCAATGAACACTGAAGCTTTCTTT
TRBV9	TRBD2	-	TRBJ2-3	CASSVASGVADTQYF	TGTGCCAGCAGCGTAGCTAGCGGGGTAGCAGATACGCAGTATTTT